A selection of T cell receptor beta chains follows, all from one sample in a study of T cell responses to AZD1222 COVID-19 vaccine. Some clones are missing from TCRdb's copy, which holds only in-frame ones; the method was immunoSEQ multiplex PCR. The profile shows about 97,000 clones, around 84% of them singletons. Sequencing was performed on peripheral blood, taken on day 0 of AZD1222 vaccination. These receptor sequences come from an adult in good health. Each CDR3 is given with its conserved first and last residue. A D gene is named only where the DNA matches it firmly. Only part of the rows carry a size: once, few, many, or a class if the clone is expanded.

D: TRBD1
V: TRBV7-7
size: .
J: TRBJ2-1
CDR3: CASSPGTGTYNEQFF
DNA: TGTGCTAGCAGCCCCGGGACAGGGACCTACAATGAGCAGTTCTTC

D: TRBD1
V: TRBV27
size: .
J: TRBJ2-7
CDR3: CASSWGTGVDEQYF
DNA: TGTGCCAGCAGTTGGGGGACAGGCGTGGACGAGCAGTACTTC

D: TRBD1
V: TRBV7-9
size: .
J: TRBJ1-2
CDR3: CASSPQPGGANYGYTF
DNA: TGTGCCAGCAGCCCACAACCAGGGGGCGCTAACTATGGCTACACCTTC

D: .
V: TRBV30
size: .
J: TRBJ1-3
CDR3: CAWSVRETGNTIYF
DNA: TGTGCCTGGAGTGTACGAGAGACTGGAAACACCATATATTTT

D: .
V: TRBV12-3/TRBV12-4
size: .
J: TRBJ1-1
CDR3: CASGTGPDTEAFF
DNA: TGTGCCAGCGGTACAGGGCCCGACACTGAAGCTTTCTTT

D: .
V: TRBV12-3/TRBV12-4
size: .
J: TRBJ2-1
CDR3: CASSLVQDNEQFF
DNA: TGTGCCAGCAGTTTAGTTCAGGACAATGAGCAGTTCTTC

D: TRBD2
V: TRBV6-5
size: once
J: TRBJ2-7
CDR3: CASRAGGLAYEQYF
DNA: TGTGCCAGCAGAGCCGGGGGGTTAGCCTACGAGCAGTACTTC

D: .
V: TRBV5-4
size: .
J: TRBJ1-1
CDR3: CASSLAATGNTEAFF
DNA: TGTGCCAGCAGCTTGGCCGCAACAGGGAACACTGAAGCTTTCTTT

D: .
V: TRBV7-8
size: once
J: TRBJ2-7
CDR3: CASSWDSYEQYF
DNA: TGTGCCAGCAGCTGGGACTCCTACGAGCAGTACTTC

D: .
V: TRBV6-2/TRBV6-3
size: .
J: TRBJ2-1
CDR3: CASSWTGGRNEQFF
DNA: TGTGCCAGCAGTTGGACTGGCGGTAGGAATGAGCAGTTCTTC

D: .
V: TRBV28
size: .
J: TRBJ1-1
CDR3: CASSLGVFIAEAFF
DNA: TGTGCCAGCAGTTTAGGAGTTTTTATCGCTGAAGCTTTCTTT

D: TRBD2
V: TRBV5-6
size: .
J: TRBJ2-7
CDR3: CASSLGGLAGAAYEQYF
DNA: TGTGCCAGCAGCTTGGGGGGACTAGCGGGAGCCGCCTACGAGCAGTACTTC

D: .
V: TRBV24-1
size: .
J: TRBJ2-2
CDR3: CATSTLPRQLNTGELFF
DNA: TGTGCCACCAGTACCCTCCCCCGCCAACTTAACACCGGGGAGCTGTTTTTT

D: .
V: TRBV2
size: .
J: TRBJ1-4
CDR3: CASSGRADEKLFF
DNA: TGTGCCAGCAGCGGGAGGGCGGATGAAAAACTGTTTTTT

D: TRBD1
V: TRBV7-3
size: once
J: TRBJ2-5
CDR3: CASSLGSGTEEETQYF
DNA: TGTGCCAGCAGCTTAGGGTCCGGGACAGAGGAGGAGACCCAGTACTTC

D: .
V: TRBV28
size: .
J: TRBJ1-5
CDR3: CASSQRGSNQPQHF
DNA: TGTGCCAGCAGCCAAAGGGGGAGCAATCAGCCCCAGCATTTT

D: TRBD2
V: TRBV7-7
size: .
J: TRBJ2-1
CDR3: CASPSTSGSRHEQFF
DNA: TGTGCCAGCCCCTCCACTAGCGGGAGTAGACATGAGCAGTTCTTC

D: .
V: TRBV24-1
size: .
J: TRBJ2-2
CDR3: CATSRDTITGELFF
DNA: TGTGCCACCAGCCGGGACACTATAACCGGGGAGCTGTTTTTT

D: .
V: TRBV11-2
size: many
J: TRBJ1-2
CDR3: CASSTRDGYTF
DNA: TGTGCCAGCAGCACCCGAGATGGCTACACCTTC

D: TRBD2
V: TRBV5-1
size: .
J: TRBJ2-7
CDR3: CASSVSGTSGIYEQYF
DNA: TGCGCCAGCAGCGTCTCCGGGACTAGCGGGATCTACGAGCAGTACTTC

D: .
V: TRBV29-1
size: .
J: TRBJ1-2
CDR3: CSVEDSNNYGYTF
DNA: TGCAGCGTTGAAGACAGCAATAACTATGGCTACACCTTC

D: .
V: TRBV7-3
size: .
J: TRBJ2-7
CDR3: CASSLRLAGVGGEQYF
DNA: TGTGCCAGCAGCTTAAGGCTAGCTGGGGTAGGTGGCGAGCAGTACTTC

D: TRBD1
V: TRBV7-9
size: .
J: TRBJ1-2
CDR3: CASSLLAGGGYTF
DNA: TGTGCCAGCAGCTTGCTGGCAGGGGGTGGCTACACCTTC